This T cell receptor beta chain came from a study of Ad26.COV2.S vaccination and SARS-CoV-2 variants. This CDR3 has 13 residues. Germline V gene sequence: CDR1 SGHNT, CDR2 YYREEE (reference sequence). This sample's treatment: roughly 19 received Ad26.COV2.S at low or high dose, single or two shots; roughly 5 received placebo; per-sample allocation not given. Sampling was performed 63 days after the first vaccine or placebo injection. What was given as vaccine was an Ad26 vector encoding Wuhan-strain SARS-CoV-2 spike. A note on this clone: One junction end does not reproduce the germline sequence, and a read error may be involved.

Clones were sequenced by immunoSEQ multiplex PCR, and TCRdb holds only the in-frame ones, with some missing. This sample has around 270,000 clones, with roughly nine tenths found just once. This rearrangement joins TRBV5-4 to TRBJ1-5; D unclear. Sample: peripheral blood, taken in a trial of Ad26.COV2.S vaccine versus placebo. This TCR derives from a person between 18 and 60 years old who received the Ad26.COV2.S COVID-19 vaccine or a placebo. In DNA, the CDR3 is TGTGCCAGCAGTTTGGACGGCTATCAGCCCCAGCATTTT. Translated: CASSLDGYQPQHF. Full variable domain (outside the CDR3, taken from reference TRBV5-4 and TRBJ1-5): ETGVTQSPTHLIKTRGQQVTLRCSSQSGHNTVSWYQQALGQGPQFIFQYYREEENGRGNFPPRFSGLQFPNYSSELNVNALELDDSALYLCASSLDGYQPQHFGDGTRLSIL.